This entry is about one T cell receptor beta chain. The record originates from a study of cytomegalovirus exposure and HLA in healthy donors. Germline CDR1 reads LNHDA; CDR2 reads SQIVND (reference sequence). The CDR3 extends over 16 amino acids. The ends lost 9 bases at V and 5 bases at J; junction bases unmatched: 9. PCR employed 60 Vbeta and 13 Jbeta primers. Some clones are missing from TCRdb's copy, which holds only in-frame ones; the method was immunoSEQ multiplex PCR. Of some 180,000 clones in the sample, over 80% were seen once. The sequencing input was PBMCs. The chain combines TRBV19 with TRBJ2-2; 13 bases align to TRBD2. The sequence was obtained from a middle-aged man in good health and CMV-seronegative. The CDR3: CASVTSGGARTGELFF. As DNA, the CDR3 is TGTGCCAGCGTTACTAGCGGGGGGGCCCGGACCGGGGAGCTGTTTTTT.